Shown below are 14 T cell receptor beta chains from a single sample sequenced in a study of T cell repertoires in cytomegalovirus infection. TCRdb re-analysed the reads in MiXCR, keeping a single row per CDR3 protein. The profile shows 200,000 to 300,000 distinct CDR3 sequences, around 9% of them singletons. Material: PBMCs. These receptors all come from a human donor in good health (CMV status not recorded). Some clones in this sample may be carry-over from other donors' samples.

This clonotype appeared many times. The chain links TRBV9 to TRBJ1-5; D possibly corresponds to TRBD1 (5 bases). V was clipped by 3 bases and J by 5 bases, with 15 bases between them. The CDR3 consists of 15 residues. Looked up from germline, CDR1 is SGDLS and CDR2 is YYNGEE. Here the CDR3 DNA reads TGTGCCAGCAGCGGCGCGGGCAGGGAGGATCAGCCCCAGCATTTT. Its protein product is CASSGAGREDQPQHF.

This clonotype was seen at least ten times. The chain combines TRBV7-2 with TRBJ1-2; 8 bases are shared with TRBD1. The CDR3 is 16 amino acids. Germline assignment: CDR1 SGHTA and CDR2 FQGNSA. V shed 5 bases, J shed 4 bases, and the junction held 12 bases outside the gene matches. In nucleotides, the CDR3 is TGTGCCAGCAGCCGGGTGGGGGCAGGGGGCGGCTATGGCTACACCTTC. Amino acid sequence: CASSRVGAGGGYGYTF.

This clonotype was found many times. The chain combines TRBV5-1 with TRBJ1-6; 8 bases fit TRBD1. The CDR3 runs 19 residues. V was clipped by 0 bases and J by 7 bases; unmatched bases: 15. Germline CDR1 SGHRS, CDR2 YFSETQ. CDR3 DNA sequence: TGCGCCAGCAGCTTGGTGTCAGGGGGCAGCGCCGGTAGGAATTCACCCCTCCACTTT. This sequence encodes CASSLVSGGSAGRNSPLHF.

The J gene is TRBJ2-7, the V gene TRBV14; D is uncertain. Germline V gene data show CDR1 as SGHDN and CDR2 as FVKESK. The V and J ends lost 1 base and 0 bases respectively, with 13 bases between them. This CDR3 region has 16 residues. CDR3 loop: CASSQAYDTDSYEQYF. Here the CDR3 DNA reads TGTGCCAGCAGCCAAGCCTATGACACCGACTCCTACGAGCAGTACTTC.

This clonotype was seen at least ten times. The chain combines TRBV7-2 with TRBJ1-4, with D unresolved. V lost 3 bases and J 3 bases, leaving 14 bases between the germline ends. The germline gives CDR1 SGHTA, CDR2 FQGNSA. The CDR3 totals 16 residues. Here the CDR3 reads CASSFRTRRANEKLFF. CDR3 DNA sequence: TGTGCCAGCAGCTTCCGGACTAGGAGGGCTAATGAAAAACTGTTTTTT.

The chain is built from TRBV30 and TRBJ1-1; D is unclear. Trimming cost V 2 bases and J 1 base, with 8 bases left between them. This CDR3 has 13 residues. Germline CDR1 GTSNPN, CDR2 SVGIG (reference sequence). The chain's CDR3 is CAWSPHRNTEAFF. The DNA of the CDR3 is TGTGCCTGGAGTCCGCACAGGAACACTGAAGCTTTCTTT.

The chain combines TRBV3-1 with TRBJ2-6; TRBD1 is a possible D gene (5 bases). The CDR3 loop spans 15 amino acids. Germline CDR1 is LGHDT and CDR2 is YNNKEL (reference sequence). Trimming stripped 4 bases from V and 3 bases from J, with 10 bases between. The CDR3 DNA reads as TGTGCCAGCAGCCCCGGACAAGTTGGGGCCAACGTCCTGACTTTC. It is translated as CASSPGQVGANVLTF. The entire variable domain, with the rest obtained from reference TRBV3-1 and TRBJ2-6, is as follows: DTAVSQTPKYLVTQMGNDKSIKCEQNLGHDTMYWYKQDSKKFLKIMFSYNNKELIINETVPNRFSPKSPDKAHLNLHINSLELGDSAVYFCASSPGQVGANVLTFGAGSRLTVL.

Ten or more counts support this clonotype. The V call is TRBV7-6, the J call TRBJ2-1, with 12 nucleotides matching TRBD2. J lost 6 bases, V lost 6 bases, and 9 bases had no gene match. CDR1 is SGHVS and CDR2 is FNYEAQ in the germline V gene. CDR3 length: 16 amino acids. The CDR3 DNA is TGTGCCAGCAGTATAATAGGACTAGCGGGAACCAATGAGCAGTTCTTC. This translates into CASSIIGLAGTNEQFF.

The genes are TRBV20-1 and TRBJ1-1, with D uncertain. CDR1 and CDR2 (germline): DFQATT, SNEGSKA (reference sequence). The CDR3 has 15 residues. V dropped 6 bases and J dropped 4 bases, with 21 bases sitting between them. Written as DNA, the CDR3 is TGCAGTGCAGACCCCCGGGCTATGGGGTTCACTGAAGCTTTCTTT. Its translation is CSADPRAMGFTEAFF.

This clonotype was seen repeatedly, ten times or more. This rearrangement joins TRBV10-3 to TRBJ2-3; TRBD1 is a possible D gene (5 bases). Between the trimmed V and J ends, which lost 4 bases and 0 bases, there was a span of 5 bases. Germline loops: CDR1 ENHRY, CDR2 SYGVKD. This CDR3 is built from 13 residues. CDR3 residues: CAISGQSTDTQYF. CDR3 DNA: TGTGCCATCAGTGGACAGAGCACAGATACGCAGTATTTT.

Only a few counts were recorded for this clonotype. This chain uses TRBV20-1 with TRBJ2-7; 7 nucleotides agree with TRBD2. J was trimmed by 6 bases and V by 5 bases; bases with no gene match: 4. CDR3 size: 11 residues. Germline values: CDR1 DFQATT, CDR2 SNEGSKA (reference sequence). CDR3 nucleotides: TGCAGTGCTGTCTCGGGGGGCGAGCAGTACTTC. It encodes CSAVSGGEQYF.

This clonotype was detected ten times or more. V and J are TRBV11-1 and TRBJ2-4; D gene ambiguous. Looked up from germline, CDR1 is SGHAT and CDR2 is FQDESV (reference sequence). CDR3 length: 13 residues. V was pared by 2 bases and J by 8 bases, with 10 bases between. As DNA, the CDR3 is TGTGCCAGCAGCTTAAGAGTTACGGACATTCAGTACTTC. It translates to CASSLRVTDIQYF.

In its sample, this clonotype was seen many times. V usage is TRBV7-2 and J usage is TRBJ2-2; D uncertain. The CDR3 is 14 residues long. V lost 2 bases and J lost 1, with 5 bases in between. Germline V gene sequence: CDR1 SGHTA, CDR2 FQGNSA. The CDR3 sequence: CASSLTKNTGELFF. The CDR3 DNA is TGTGCCAGCAGCTTAACAAAGAACACCGGGGAGCTGTTTTTT.

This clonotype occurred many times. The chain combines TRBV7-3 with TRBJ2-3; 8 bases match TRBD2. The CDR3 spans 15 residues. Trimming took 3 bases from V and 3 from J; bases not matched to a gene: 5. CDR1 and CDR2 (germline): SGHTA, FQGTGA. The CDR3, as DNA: TGTGCCAGCAGCTTGACAGGCGGGAGGACAGATACGCAGTATTTT. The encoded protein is CASSLTGGRTDTQYF.